These 28 T cell receptor beta chains came from one sample sequenced in a study of blood T cell repertoires in COVID-19. Sequencing used immunoSEQ multiplex PCR; TCRdb keeps in-frame clones, though not all of them. The sample lists about 210,000 clones, roughly 79% occurring once. Sequences were obtained from PBMCs or T cells enriched from blood (not recorded which). These receptors were collected from a woman between 45 and 65 years old with acute COVID-19.

J is TRBJ1-1 and V is TRBV7-2; TRBD1 agrees at 10 bases. CDR1 is SGHTA and CDR2 is FQGNSA in the germline V gene. The CDR3 runs to 16 residues. V gave up 3 bases and J gave up 5 bases; unmatched junction bases: 9. In DNA, the CDR3 is TGTGCCAGCAGCTTGAGACCCGGGACAGGGGAAACTGAAGCTTTCTTT. Amino acid sequence: CASSLRPGTGETEAFF.

This clone was detected a few times. V and J are TRBV11-3 and TRBJ2-6; TRBD1 might be the D (6 bases). V was cut by 0 bases and J by 1 base, with 16 bases left in between. The CDR3 has 19 residues. Germline V CDR1 and CDR2: SGHNT, YENEEA. This CDR3 reads CASSLDGRGSGSGANVLTF. CDR3 bases: TGTGCCAGCAGCTTAGATGGCAGGGGTTCAGGGTCTGGGGCCAACGTCCTGACTTTC.

The V call is TRBV7-3, the J call TRBJ2-5; D is possibly TRBD2 (5 bases). V gave up 3 bases and J gave up 4 bases, with 18 bases separating them. The CDR3 covers 16 residues. Germline V lookup: CDR1 SGHTA, CDR2 FQGTGA. The CDR3 DNA reads as TGTGCCAGCAGCTTGTCTAGCCGGAGTGGGCGAGAGACCCAGTACTTC. This sequence encodes CASSLSSRSGRETQYF.

V and J are TRBV24-1 and TRBJ1-6, with D possibly being TRBD1 (6 bases). This CDR3 spans 15 amino acids. Germline-derived CDR1 and CDR2 are KGHDR and SFDVKD. The germline V and J ends were trimmed by 6 bases and 7 bases, with 15 bases remaining between them. In DNA, the CDR3 is TGTGCCACCAGTCGGCAGGACAGTTCAAATTCACCCCTCCACTTT. This translates into CATSRQDSSNSPLHF.

This clone was counted only a few times. This chain joins TRBV6-5 and TRBJ2-7; D may be TRBD1 (5 bases). CDR1 is MNHEY, CDR2 SVGAGI, per germline. V lost 6 bases, J lost 3 bases, and 12 bases lay in between. The CDR3 has 13 amino acids. For the CDR3, the DNA is TGTGCCAGCAGGGGCCGACAGTTCTACGAGCAGTACTTC. Residues: CASRGRQFYEQYF.

This clone has more than one count but fewer than ten. The chain links TRBV11-3 to TRBJ1-3, with D perhaps TRBD1 (6 bases). V was shortened by 4 bases and J by 0 bases, with 10 bases between the two germline ends. Per the germline V gene, CDR1 is SGHNT and CDR2 is YENEEA. The CDR3 extends over 15 amino acids. CDR3 region: CASSSLGGSGNTIYF. The CDR3 bases are TGTGCCAGCAGCTCCTTAGGGGGCTCTGGAAACACCATATATTTT.

The chain has TRBV19 and TRBJ2-3; 10 bases agree with TRBD2. The CDR3 length is 17 residues. J gave up 0 bases and V 2 bases, and 5 bases lay outside the gene matches. Germline CDR1 reads LNHDA; CDR2 reads SQIVND (reference sequence). The CDR3 DNA follows: TGTGCCAGTAGTATAAGATTGACTAGCGGGAGCACAGATACGCAGTATTTT. Its protein product is CASSIRLTSGSTDTQYF.

J is TRBJ1-2 and V is TRBV5-5, with 8 bases lining up with TRBD1. After removal of 6 bases from V and 1 base from J, the junction contained 2 bases not matched to a gene. The V gene's germline CDR1 is SGHKS and CDR2 YYEKEE (reference sequence). The length of the CDR3 is 13 residues. This CDR3 is CASTQGGNYGYTF. DNA of the CDR3: TGTGCCAGCACACAGGGGGGTAACTATGGCTACACCTTC. The whole variable domain, remainder taken from reference TRBV5-5 and TRBJ1-2, is DAGVTQSPTHLIKTRGQQVTLRCSPISGHKSVSWYQQVLGQGPQFIFQYYEKEERGRGNFPDRFSARQFPNYSSELNVNALLLGDSALYLCASTQGGNYGYTFGSGTRLTVV.

The chain links TRBV5-8 to TRBJ2-5, with no clear D. Germline CDR1 SGHTS, CDR2 YDEGEE. The CDR3 length is 14 residues. The V end was cut by 4 bases, the J end by 6 bases, with 16 bases between. The CDR3 DNA follows: TGTGCCAGCAGCCCCACGGTCCCAGGAAAGACCCAGTACTTC. Its protein product is CASSPTVPGKTQYF.

This chain connects TRBV2 to TRBJ1-5, with TRBD1 as a possible D gene (5 bases). V dropped 6 bases and J dropped 1 base, with 13 bases sitting between them. This CDR3 is built from 15 residues. Germline loops: CDR1 SNHLY, CDR2 FYNNEI. CDR3 in DNA: TGTGCCAGCAGGATTCAGGGTCTAAGCAATCAGCCCCAGCATTTT. As protein: CASRIQGLSNQPQHF.

The chain couples TRBV3-1 (or the pseudogene TRBV3-2) to TRBJ1-2, with D possibly matching TRBD1 (6 bases). The ends were cut back, 5 bases at V and 8 bases at J, with 30 bases in the middle. The CDR3 is made up of 18 amino acids. Germline V CDR1 and CDR2: LGHDT, YNNKEL (reference sequence). DNA of the CDR3: TGTGCCAGCAGCTCCAATCAGCTGGGGGTCACAGGGCGAGAAGGCTACACCTTC. Translation: CASSSNQLGVTGREGYTF.

The chain has TRBV18 and TRBJ2-2, with unresolved D. In germline, CDR1 is KGHSH, CDR2 LQKENI. V lost 6 bases and J 0 bases, leaving 11 bases between the germline ends. The CDR3 is made up of 15 amino acids. The CDR3 nucleotides are TGTGCCAGCTCCATAGCAGCTGCGAACACCGGGGAGCTGTTTTTT. Translation gives CASSIAAANTGELFF.

The gene calls are TRBV28 and TRBJ1-5; weak D call: TRBD1 (5 bases). Trimming took 3 bases from V and 0 from J, leaving 15 bases between them. From germline, CDR1 is MDHEN and CDR2 SYDVKM. The CDR3 extends over 17 amino acids. CDR3 DNA: TGTGCCAGCAGTTTTAAGCGGGGGAGTTATAGCAATCAGCCCCAGCATTTT. This gives the protein CASSFKRGSYSNQPQHF.

This rearrangement joins TRBV4-1 to TRBJ1-2; 7 bases line up with TRBD1. This CDR3 spans 15 amino acids. Per the germline V gene, CDR1 is MGHRA and CDR2 is YSYEKL. J gave up 4 bases and V 2 bases, and 7 bases lay outside the gene matches. The CDR3 coding sequence is TGCGCCAGCAGCCAATCCCTGACAGGGCTCTATGGCTACACCTTC. The encoded protein is CASSQSLTGLYGYTF.

V is TRBV27 and J is TRBJ2-5; 9 nucleotides agree with TRBD2. V was clipped by 1 base and J by 4 bases; unmatched bases: 4. Germline CDR1 MNHEY, CDR2 SMNVEV (reference sequence). The CDR3 runs 15 residues. This chain's CDR3 is CASSLWPAGGETQYF. DNA of the CDR3: TGTGCCAGCAGTTTATGGCCAGCGGGAGGAGAGACCCAGTACTTC.

For the CDR3, the DNA is TGTGCCAGCAGGCCGGGACTAGCGGCACCCACCCAGTACTTC. Its translation is CASRPGLAAPTQYF. The V call is TRBV28, the J call TRBJ2-5; TRBD2 agrees at 11 bases. The ends lost 6 bases at V and 8 bases at J; junction bases unmatched: 8. This CDR3 is built from 14 residues. Germline V gene lookup returns CDR1 MDHEN and CDR2 SYDVKM.

The table lists this clone with a few counts. The chain recombines TRBV29-1 with TRBJ2-2; D perhaps matches TRBD1 (6 bases). The V and J ends lost 7 bases and 5 bases respectively, with 11 bases between them. Germline V gene data show CDR1 as SQVTM and CDR2 as ANQGSEA. The CDR3 length is 12 residues. The CDR3 nucleotides are TGCAGCGCTTCAGGACAGACCGGGGAGCTGTTTTTT. Protein product: CSASGQTGELFF.

V is TRBV11-2 and J is TRBJ2-7, with TRBD1 matching 9 bases. Trimming removed 3 bases from V and 2 bases from J; junction bases left unmatched: 8. This CDR3 comprises 16 residues. Germline lookup yields CDR1 SGHAT and CDR2 FQNNGV. This CDR3 reads CASSFSRDRVAYEQYF. In DNA form, the CDR3 reads TGTGCCAGCAGCTTCTCCCGGGACAGGGTAGCCTACGAGCAGTACTTC.

The gene calls are TRBV7-8 and TRBJ2-1, with a tentative D call TRBD2 (5 bases). Germline V gene sequence: CDR1 SGHVS, CDR2 FQNEAQ. The V end was cut by 1 base, the J end by 11 bases, with 12 bases between. CDR3 length equals 13 residues. The CDR3 reads CASSLVVGDKQFF. The DNA of the CDR3 is TGTGCCAGCAGCTTAGTGGTGGGAGATAAGCAGTTCTTC.

J is TRBJ1-2 and V is TRBV25-1; D is perhaps TRBD1 (6 bases). The CDR3 consists of 13 residues. In germline, CDR1 is MGHDK, CDR2 SYGVNS. V was shortened by 2 bases and J by 7 bases, with 11 bases between the two germline ends. The CDR3 sequence is CASSEIGTSGYTF. CDR3 DNA sequence: TGTGCCAGCAGTGAAATTGGGACAAGTGGCTACACCTTC.

This clone appeared many times. V is TRBV7-2 and J is TRBJ2-1; 16 bases match TRBD2. In germline, CDR1 is SGHTA, CDR2 FQGNSA. This CDR3 is built from 15 residues. Unmatched junction bases numbered 3, after V lost 4 bases and J lost 9 bases. The CDR3 nucleotides are TGTGCCAGCAGCTCGGGACTAGCGGGAGGGACTGAGCAGTTCTTC. Protein product: CASSSGLAGGTEQFF.

The chain has TRBV7-2 and TRBJ2-5; perhaps TRBD1 as D (7 bases). This CDR3 comprises 13 residues. With 2 bases removed from V and 7 bases from J, the gap between germline ends came to 11 bases. CDR1 SGHTA and CDR2 FQGNSA come from the germline V gene. The CDR3 spells CASSLTGEVTQYF. In DNA form, the CDR3 reads TGTGCCAGCAGCTTAACAGGGGAGGTGACCCAGTACTTC.

In the case of this clone: The sample carries other DNA sequences with the same CDR3. V usage is TRBV11-2 and J usage is TRBJ2-2, with D possibly TRBD2 on 6 matching bases. CDR3 length equals 13 residues. The V gene's germline CDR1 is SGHAT and CDR2 FQNNGV. The V gene lost 1 base and the J gene lost 6 bases, with 6 bases spanning the gap. The CDR3 here is CASSLAGAGELFF. In DNA, the CDR3 is TGTGCCAGCAGCTTAGCGGGGGCCGGGGAGCTGTTTTTT.

The chain employs TRBV5-1 and TRBJ2-5; D is ambiguous. V lost 7 bases, J lost 2 bases, and 6 bases lay in between. Per germline, CDR1 SGHRS and CDR2 YFSETQ. This CDR3 spans 11 amino acids. This chain's CDR3 is CASSKQETQYF. Written as DNA, the CDR3 is TGCGCCAGCTCAAAACAAGAGACCCAGTACTTC.

This chain joins TRBV7-8 and TRBJ1-6; D call uncertain. In germline, CDR1 is SGHVS, CDR2 FQNEAQ. V lost 4 bases to trimming and J lost 10 bases, with 20 bases between them. This CDR3 region has 16 residues. This CDR3 reads CASSSTDPGIGSPLHF. The CDR3 DNA reads TGTGCCAGCAGCTCTACTGACCCGGGGATAGGGTCACCCCTCCACTTT. Full variable domain (rest looked up from reference TRBV7-8 and TRBJ1-6): GAGVSQSPRYKVAKRGQDVALRCDPISGHVSLFWYQQALGQGPEFLTYFQNEAQLDKSGLPSDRFFAERPEGSVSTLKIQRTQQEDSAVYLCASSSTDPGIGSPLHFGNGTRLTVT.

CDR3 sequence reads: CASSPTGETLTYEQYF. The DNA of the CDR3 is TGTGCCAGCAGCCCCACAGGCGAGACCCTAACCTACGAGCAGTACTTC. The chain uses TRBV3-1 (or the pseudogene TRBV3-2) and TRBJ2-7; D possibly corresponds to TRBD1 (5 bases). V lost 4 bases, J lost 2 bases, and 18 bases lay in between. Germline CDR1 LGHDT, CDR2 YNNKEL (reference sequence). This CDR3 is built from 16 residues.

The chain uses TRBV6-2 or TRBV6-3 and TRBJ2-3; 8 bases agree with TRBD2. The CDR3 has 18 amino acids. CDR1 and CDR2 (germline): MNHEY, SVGEGT. Unmatched junction bases numbered 15, after V lost 2 bases and J lost 5 bases. The CDR3, as DNA: TGTGCCAGCAGTTACCTCAGCCTGAGCGGGGGCACCCAAGATACGCAGTATTTT. It translates to CASSYLSLSGGTQDTQYF.

This sequence joins TRBV6-1 and TRBJ1-5, with a weak D call TRBD1 (5 bases). The CDR3 is made up of 16 amino acids. Trimming pared 2 bases from V and 3 bases from J, leaving 14 bases between. Germline loops: CDR1 MNHNS, CDR2 SASEGT. The CDR3 spells CASSELRQRTNQPQHF. CDR3 in DNA: TGTGCCAGCAGTGAACTCCGACAGCGAACCAATCAGCCCCAGCATTTT.